Shown below are 24 T cell receptor beta chains from a single sample sequenced in a study of OX40 agonist ivuxolimab in advanced cancers. Clones were sequenced by immunoSEQ multiplex PCR, and TCRdb holds only the in-frame ones, with some missing. The sample comprises under 100,000 clones, around 85% of which are singletons, and approximately 2.3% rests with the top ten. This sample comprised CD4+ or CD8+ T cells sorted from blood, obtained in a trial of the OX40 agonist ivuxolimab. The source is an adult with an advanced solid tumor such as melanoma, head and neck, liver or kidney cancer.

The V and J genes are TRBV5-4 and TRBJ1-1; unclear D gene. Trimming removed 0 bases at V and 7 bases at J, with 7 bases between. Germline V gene lookup returns CDR1 SGHNT and CDR2 YYREEE (reference sequence). CDR3 size: 12 residues. The CDR3 spells CASSLVGYEAFF. CDR3 coding DNA: TGTGCCAGCAGCTTGGTCGGGTATGAAGCTTTCTTT.

The genes are TRBV7-9 and TRBJ2-1; TRBD1 agrees at 7 bases. This CDR3 region has 17 residues. The V and J ends lost 5 bases and 2 bases, in that order; junction bases with no gene match: 12. The germline CDR1 and CDR2 sequences are SEHNR and FQNEAQ (reference sequence). This chain's CDR3 is CASSRIRGTAAYNEQFF. The CDR3 bases are TGTGCCAGCAGCCGGATTAGAGGGACAGCGGCCTACAATGAGCAGTTCTTC.

The genes are TRBV28 and TRBJ2-7; maybe TRBD1 (6 bases). This CDR3 spans 16 amino acids. V was trimmed by 4 bases and J by 0 bases, leaving 16 bases between them. Germline values: CDR1 MDHEN, CDR2 SYDVKM. CDR3 residues: CASSSYRVHVSYEQYF. DNA for the CDR3: TGTGCCAGCAGTTCCTACAGGGTTCACGTCTCCTACGAGCAGTACTTC.

V and J are TRBV7-9 and TRBJ2-1, with TRBD2 matching over 10 bases. CDR3 length equals 13 residues. The trim removed 4 bases at V and 10 bases at J, leaving 4 bases unmatched. The germline CDR1 and CDR2 sequences are SEHNR and FQNEAQ (reference sequence). Written as DNA, the CDR3 is TGTGCCAGCAGCTCTAGCGGGGGCGGGGAGCAGTTCTTC. This codes for CASSSSGGGEQFF.

This chain connects TRBV5-1 to TRBJ1-4; 9 nucleotides align to TRBD1. The germline CDR1 and CDR2 sequences are SGHRS and YFSETQ. CDR3 length: 14 amino acids. The trim removed 7 bases at V and 6 bases at J, leaving 7 bases unmatched. The CDR3 region is CASRQGGADEKLFF. In DNA form, the CDR3 reads TGCGCCAGCCGACAGGGGGGGGCGGATGAAAAACTGTTTTTT.

The chain carries TRBV29-1 and TRBJ1-1; no clear D. This CDR3 spans 12 amino acids. Germline CDR1 reads SQVTM; CDR2 reads ANQGSEA. V was pared by 0 bases and J by 12 bases, with 14 bases between. The CDR3 region is CSVEDTLQYTFF. The CDR3 DNA sequence: TGCAGCGTTGAAGATACGCTACAGTATACTTTCTTT.

This chain joins TRBV5-5 and TRBJ2-2; possible D gene TRBD2, 5 bases. V was shortened by 0 bases and J by 4 bases, with 7 bases between the two germline ends. CDR3 length: 14 amino acids. Germline V gene sequence: CDR1 SGHKS, CDR2 YYEKEE (reference sequence). The CDR3 here is CASSLGRVTGELFF. CDR3 nucleotides: TGTGCCAGCAGCTTGGGGCGGGTCACCGGGGAGCTGTTTTTT.

The rearrangement links TRBV10-3 to TRBJ1-2, with no clear D. Germline values: CDR1 ENHRY, CDR2 SYGVKD. V lost 10 bases and J 6 bases, leaving 18 bases between the germline ends. The length of the CDR3 is 13 residues. CDR3 in amino acids: CANARGPGNGYTF. CDR3 nucleotide sequence: TGTGCCAACGCTCGAGGACCGGGGAATGGCTACACCTTC.

This chain joins TRBV27 and TRBJ1-3; D is ambiguous. Germline CDR1 and CDR2: MNHEY and SMNVEV (reference sequence). Deletions cut 4 bases from V and 0 bases from J, with 13 bases between. The CDR3 extends over 16 amino acids. Written as DNA, the CDR3 is TGTGCCAGCAGTTCGCACCTCAAGAGCTCTGGAAACACCATATATTTT. It encodes CASSSHLKSSGNTIYF.

The V gene is TRBV23-1, the J gene TRBJ1-2, with 7 nucleotides matching TRBD1. TRBV23-1 is sorted into the ORF group, with uncertain function. The CDR3 is 16 residues long. After removal of 0 bases from V and 4 bases from J, the junction contained 8 bases not matched to a gene. CDR3 residues: CASSQSVPGQFYGYTF. In DNA form, the CDR3 reads TGCGCCAGCAGTCAATCCGTTCCGGGACAGTTCTATGGCTACACCTTC.

This chain joins TRBV4-3 and TRBJ2-2; D perhaps matches TRBD2 (7 bases). The CDR3 has 17 amino acids. V was clipped by 0 bases and J by 4 bases, with 15 bases between them. In germline, CDR1 is LGHNA, CDR2 YSLEER. In DNA, the CDR3 is TGCGCCAGCAGCCAAGATAGGGGGGAGGGTCGCACCGGGGAGCTGTTTTTT. Its protein product is CASSQDRGEGRTGELFF.

This clone occurred a few times. The chain couples TRBV7-6 to TRBJ2-5; D is perhaps TRBD2 (6 bases). Trimming removed 3 bases from V and 2 bases from J, with 10 bases in between. This CDR3 has 14 residues. Germline assignment: CDR1 SGHVS and CDR2 FNYEAQ. The CDR3 sequence: CASSLGLRQETQYF. CDR3 bases: TGTGCCAGCAGCTTGGGACTCCGACAAGAGACCCAGTACTTC.

The rearrangement links TRBV7-3 to TRBJ2-3, with D hard to call. Germline CDR1 reads SGHTA; CDR2 reads FQGTGA. The CDR3 has 14 residues. Trimming pared 5 bases from V and 4 bases from J, leaving 13 bases between. The CDR3 loop reads CASSQSGVSDTQYF. The CDR3 region has the DNA TGTGCCAGCAGCCAATCGGGTGTGTCAGATACGCAGTATTTT. The variable domain in full, completed from reference TRBV7-3 and TRBJ2-3, reads GAGVSQTPSNKVTEKGKYVELRCDPISGHTALYWYRQSLGQGPEFLIYFQGTGAADDSGLPNDRFFAVRPEGSVSTLKIQRTERGDSAVYLCASSQSGVSDTQYFGPGTRLTVL.

This chain links TRBV29-1 with TRBJ2-1, with 9 bases that match TRBD2. The V gene end was trimmed by 4 bases and the J gene end by 4 bases; junction bases not matched to a gene: 2. The CDR3 runs to 13 residues. The germline V gene encodes CDR1 SQVTM and CDR2 ANQGSEA. The CDR3 bases are TGCAGCGTTGGGCGGGGGGGATACAATGAGCAGTTCTTC. Protein sequence: CSVGRGGYNEQFF.

This rearrangement joins TRBV7-9 to TRBJ1-4; 7 bases agree with TRBD1. The germline gives CDR1 SEHNR, CDR2 FQNEAQ (reference sequence). After removal of 6 bases from V and 7 bases from J, the junction contained 8 bases not matched to a gene. The CDR3 is 14 residues long. The CDR3: CASRMAYRGEKLFF. DNA for the CDR3: TGTGCCAGCAGAATGGCCTACAGGGGTGAAAAACTGTTTTTT.

V gene TRBV9 combines with J gene TRBJ1-2; 7 bases agree with TRBD1. The CDR3 spans 15 residues. With 0 bases clipped from V and 7 bases from J, the junction kept 9 bases outside the gene matches. From germline, CDR1 is SGDLS and CDR2 YYNGEE. The CDR3 coding sequence is TGTGCCAGCAGCGTAGGCCCGGGGACAGTATCTGGCTACACCTTC. This translates into CASSVGPGTVSGYTF.

This chain uses TRBV6-1 with TRBJ2-4; D might be TRBD2 (5 bases). Germline loops: CDR1 MNHNS, CDR2 SASEGT. This CDR3 has 16 residues. Trimming stripped 1 base from V and 1 base from J, with 11 bases between. CDR3 nucleotide sequence: TGTGCCAGCAGTGAAGGAGGGATTGGGGCCAAAAACATTCAGTACTTC. This gives the protein CASSEGGIGAKNIQYF.

The chain has TRBV28 and TRBJ2-1; the D gene is possibly TRBD2 (5 bases). The V gene's germline CDR1 is MDHEN and CDR2 SYDVKM. This CDR3 region has 13 residues. V lost 3 bases and J 6 bases, leaving 9 bases between the germline ends. CDR3 nucleotides: TGTGCCAGCAGTTTGTGGGAGATCAATGAGCAGTTCTTC. Protein product: CASSLWEINEQFF.

On this clone: Because the CDR3's place on the DNA is in doubt, the DNA is left out and the CDR3 is given as listed by TCRdb. The V and J genes are TRBV28 and TRBJ1-1; the D call in the table, TRBD1, was not verified against the DNA. The CDR3 numbers 12 amino acids, ends counted. Looked up from germline, CDR1 is MDHEN and CDR2 is SYDVKM. This chain's CDR3 is CASSFVGRGASF.

The gene calls are TRBV11-2 and TRBJ2-3, with 7 positions matching TRBD1. The CDR3 length is 19 residues. The V and J ends lost 0 bases and 3 bases, in that order; junction bases with no gene match: 15. Germline CDR1 and CDR2: SGHAT and FQNNGV. This CDR3 is CASSLDRGLPQSGTDTQYF. DNA of the CDR3: TGTGCCAGCAGCTTAGATAGGGGGCTCCCCCAATCAGGAACAGATACGCAGTATTTT.

This chain joins TRBV2 and TRBJ2-5, with TRBD2 matching 9 bases. The CDR3 extends over 15 amino acids. Germline V lookup: CDR1 SNHLY, CDR2 FYNNEI. J was trimmed by 5 bases and V by 6 bases; bases with no gene match: 10. The CDR3 DNA sequence: TGTGCCAGCAGCAGGGGGGGGACTAGCTGGGAGACCCAGTACTTC. This translates into CASSRGGTSWETQYF.

The table lists this clone with a count of one. The chain has TRBV28 and TRBJ2-1, with TRBD1 as a possible D gene (6 bases). V shed 6 bases and J shed 4 bases, with 13 bases lying between them. Per germline, CDR1 MDHEN and CDR2 SYDVKM. This CDR3 is 14 amino acids long. The CDR3 spells CASRGPQGYNEQFF. CDR3 DNA sequence: TGTGCCAGCAGGGGACCACAGGGATACAATGAGCAGTTCTTC.

The chain links TRBV7-9 to TRBJ1-5; no clear D gene. This CDR3 has 12 residues. The germline V gene encodes CDR1 SEHNR and CDR2 FQNEAQ (reference sequence). V was trimmed by 2 bases and J by 5 bases, leaving 4 bases between them. The CDR3 nucleotides are TGTGCCAGCAGCTTATTTGATCAGCCCCAGCATTTT. As protein: CASSLFDQPQHF.

The chain links TRBV7-3 to TRBJ1-1; D ambiguous. The CDR3 has 18 residues. Trimming removed 5 bases at V and 0 bases at J, with 22 bases between. Germline assignment: CDR1 SGHTA and CDR2 FQGTGA. The CDR3 sequence is CASSPRTGRSPMNTEAFF. DNA of the CDR3: TGTGCCAGCAGCCCGCGGACCGGACGGAGCCCCATGAACACTGAAGCTTTCTTT.